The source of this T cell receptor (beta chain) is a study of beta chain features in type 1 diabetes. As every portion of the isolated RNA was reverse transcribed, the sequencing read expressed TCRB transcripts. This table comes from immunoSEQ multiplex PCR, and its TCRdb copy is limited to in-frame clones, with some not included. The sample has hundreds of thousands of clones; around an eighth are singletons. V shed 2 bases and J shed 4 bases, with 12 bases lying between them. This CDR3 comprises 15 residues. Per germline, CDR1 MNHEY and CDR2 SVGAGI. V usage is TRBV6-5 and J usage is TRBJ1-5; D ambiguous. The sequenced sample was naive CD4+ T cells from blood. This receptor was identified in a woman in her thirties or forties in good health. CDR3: CASSYSKHANQPQHF. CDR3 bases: TGTGCCAGCAGTTACAGTAAACACGCAAATCAGCCCCAGCATTTT.